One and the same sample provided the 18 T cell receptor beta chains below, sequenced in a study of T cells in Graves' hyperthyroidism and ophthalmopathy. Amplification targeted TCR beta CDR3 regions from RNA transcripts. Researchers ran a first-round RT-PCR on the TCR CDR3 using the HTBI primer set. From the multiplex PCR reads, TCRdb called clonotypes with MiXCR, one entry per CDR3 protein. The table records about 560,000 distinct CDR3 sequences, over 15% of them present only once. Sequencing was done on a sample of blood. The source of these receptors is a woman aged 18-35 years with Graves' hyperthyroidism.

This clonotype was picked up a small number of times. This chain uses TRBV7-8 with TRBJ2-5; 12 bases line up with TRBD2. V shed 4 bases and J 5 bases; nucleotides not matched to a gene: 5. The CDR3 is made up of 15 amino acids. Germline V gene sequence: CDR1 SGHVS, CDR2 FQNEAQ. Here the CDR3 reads CASSYSSGRGETQYF. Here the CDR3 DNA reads TGTGCCAGCAGCTACTCTAGCGGGAGGGGGGAGACCCAGTACTTC.

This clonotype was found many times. The DNA of the CDR3 is TGTGCCAGCAGCCGAGAGAACTATGGCTACACCTTC. The encoded protein is CASSRENYGYTF. The chain employs TRBV11-2 and TRBJ1-2, with D uncertain. CDR1 is SGHAT and CDR2 is FQNNGV in the germline V gene. CDR3 length: 12 residues. V was cut by 5 bases and J by 2 bases, with 6 bases left in between.

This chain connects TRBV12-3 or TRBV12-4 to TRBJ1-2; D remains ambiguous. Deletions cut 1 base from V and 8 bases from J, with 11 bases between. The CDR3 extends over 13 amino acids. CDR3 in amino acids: CASSLGAVRGYTF. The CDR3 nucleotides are TGTGCCAGCAGTTTAGGTGCAGTCAGGGGCTACACCTTC.

For the CDR3, the DNA is TGTGCCAGCAGCTTAACGAAACGCGGGGGGGGAGAGACCCAGTACTTC. Amino acid sequence: CASSLTKRGGGETQYF. V and J are TRBV7-2 and TRBJ2-5; TRBD2 agrees at 9 bases. V trimming: 2 bases; J trimming: 4 bases; junction bases outside the gene matches: 8. Looked up from germline, CDR1 is SGHTA and CDR2 is FQGNSA. The CDR3 totals 16 residues.

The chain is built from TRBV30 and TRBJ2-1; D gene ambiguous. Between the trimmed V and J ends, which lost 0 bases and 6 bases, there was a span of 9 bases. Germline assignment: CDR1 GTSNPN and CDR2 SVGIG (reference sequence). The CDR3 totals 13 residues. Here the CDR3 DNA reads TGTGCCTGGAGTGTAGACGGAACCAATGAGCAGTTCTTC. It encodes CAWSVDGTNEQFF.

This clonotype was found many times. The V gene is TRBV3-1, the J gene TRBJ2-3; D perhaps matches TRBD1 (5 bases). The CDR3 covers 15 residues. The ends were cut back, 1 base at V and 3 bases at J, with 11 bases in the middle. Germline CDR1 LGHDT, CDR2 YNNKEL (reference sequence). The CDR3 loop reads CASSQATALTDTQYF. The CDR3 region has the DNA TGTGCCAGCAGCCAAGCGACAGCCTTAACAGATACGCAGTATTTT.

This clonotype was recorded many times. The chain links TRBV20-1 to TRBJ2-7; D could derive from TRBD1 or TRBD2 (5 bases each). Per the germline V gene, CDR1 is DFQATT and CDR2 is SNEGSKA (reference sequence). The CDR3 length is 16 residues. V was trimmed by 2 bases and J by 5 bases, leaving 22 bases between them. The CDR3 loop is CSARQGRRSQLNEQYF. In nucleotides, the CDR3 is TGCAGTGCTAGACAGGGACGCCGGTCACAGCTCAACGAGCAGTACTTC.

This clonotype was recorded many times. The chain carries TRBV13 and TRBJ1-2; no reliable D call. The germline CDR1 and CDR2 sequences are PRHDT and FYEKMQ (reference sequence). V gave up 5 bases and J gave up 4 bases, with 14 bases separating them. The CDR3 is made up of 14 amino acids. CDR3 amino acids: CASSIDPVGYGYTF. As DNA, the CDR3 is TGTGCCAGCAGCATAGACCCGGTTGGCTATGGCTACACCTTC.

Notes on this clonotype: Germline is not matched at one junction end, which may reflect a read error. The CDR3 reads CASSPSLRDHGHTF. The CDR3 DNA is TGTGCCAGCAGCCCGTCCCTCAGGGACCATGGCCACACCTTC. The chain has TRBV7-2 and TRBJ1-2; perhaps TRBD1 as D (5 bases). CDR3 size: 14 residues. Germline values: CDR1 SGHTA, CDR2 FQGNSA. Full variable domain (outside the CDR3, taken from reference TRBV7-2 and TRBJ1-2): GAGVSQSPSNKVTEKGKDVELRCDPISGHTALYWYRQSLGQGLEFLIYFQGNSAPDKSGLPSDRFSAERTGGSVSTLTIQRTQQEDSAVYLCASSPSLRDHGHTFGSGTRLTVV.

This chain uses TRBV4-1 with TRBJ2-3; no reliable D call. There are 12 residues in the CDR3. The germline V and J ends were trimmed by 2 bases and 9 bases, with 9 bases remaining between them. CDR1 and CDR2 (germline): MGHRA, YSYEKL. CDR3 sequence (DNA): TGCGCCAGCAGCCAATCGGACGCAACGCAGTATTTT. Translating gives CASSQSDATQYF.

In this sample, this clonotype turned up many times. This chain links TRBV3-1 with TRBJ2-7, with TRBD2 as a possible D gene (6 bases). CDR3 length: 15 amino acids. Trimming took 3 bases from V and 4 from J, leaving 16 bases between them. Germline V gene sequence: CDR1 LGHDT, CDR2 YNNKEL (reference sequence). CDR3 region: CASSHYTGDGYEQYF. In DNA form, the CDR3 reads TGTGCCAGCAGCCACTATACGGGAGATGGATACGAGCAGTACTTC.

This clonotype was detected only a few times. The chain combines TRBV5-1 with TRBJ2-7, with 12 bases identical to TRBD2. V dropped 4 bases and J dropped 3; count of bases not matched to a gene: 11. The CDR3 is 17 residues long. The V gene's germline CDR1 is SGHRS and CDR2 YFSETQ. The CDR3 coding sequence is TGCGCCAGCAGCCGATCACGACTAGCGGGGGAGATCTACGAGCAGTACTTC. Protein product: CASSRSRLAGEIYEQYF.

CDR3 region: CASSHGTGSDEQFF. CDR3 in DNA: TGCGCCAGCAGCCATGGAACAGGGAGCGATGAGCAGTTCTTC. The rearrangement links TRBV5-1 to TRBJ2-1; TRBD1 might be the D (6 bases). Germline CDR1 is SGHRS and CDR2 is YFSETQ. Trimming removed 4 bases at V and 8 bases at J, with 16 bases between. The CDR3 loop spans 14 amino acids.

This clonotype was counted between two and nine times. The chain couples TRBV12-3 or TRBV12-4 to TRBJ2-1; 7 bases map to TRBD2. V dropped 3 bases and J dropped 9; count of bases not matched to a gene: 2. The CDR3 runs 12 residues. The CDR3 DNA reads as TGTGCCAGCAGTTTCTCTAGCGGTGAGCAGTTCTTC. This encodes CASSFSSGEQFF.

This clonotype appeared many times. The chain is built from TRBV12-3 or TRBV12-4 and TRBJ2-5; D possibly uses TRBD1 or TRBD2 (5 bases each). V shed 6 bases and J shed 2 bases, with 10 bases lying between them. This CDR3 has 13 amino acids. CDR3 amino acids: CASSVGVQETQYF. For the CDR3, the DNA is TGTGCCAGCAGCGTGGGGGTACAAGAGACCCAGTACTTC.

CDR3 sequence: CASSNGRDRETQYF. Written as DNA, the CDR3 is TGTGCCAGCTCCAACGGAAGGGACCGTGAGACCCAGTACTTC. This chain uses TRBV18 with TRBJ2-5; perhaps D is TRBD1 or TRBD2 (5 bases each). The germline gives CDR1 KGHSH, CDR2 LQKENI. CDR3 length: 14 residues. The ends were cut back, 6 bases at V and 5 bases at J, with 16 bases in the middle.

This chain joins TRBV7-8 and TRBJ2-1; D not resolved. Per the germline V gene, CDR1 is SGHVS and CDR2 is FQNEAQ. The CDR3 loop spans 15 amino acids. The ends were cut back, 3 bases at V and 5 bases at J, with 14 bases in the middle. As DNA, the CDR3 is TGTGCCAGCAGCTTTTTAGTGGGCAATGACAATGAGCAGTTCTTC. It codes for CASSFLVGNDNEQFF.

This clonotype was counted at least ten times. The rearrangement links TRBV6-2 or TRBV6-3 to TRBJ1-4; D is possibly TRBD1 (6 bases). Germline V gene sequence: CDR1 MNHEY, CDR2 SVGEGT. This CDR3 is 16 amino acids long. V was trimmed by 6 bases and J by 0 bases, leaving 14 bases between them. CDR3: CASSWGQGATNEKLFF. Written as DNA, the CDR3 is TGTGCCAGCAGCTGGGGACAAGGCGCAACTAATGAAAAACTGTTTTTT.